Shown below are 19 T cell receptor beta chains from a single sample sequenced in a study of cytomegalovirus exposure and HLA in healthy donors. The table came from immunoSEQ multiplex PCR; TCRdb's copy has only in-frame clones and leaves some out. The sample consists of roughly 60,000 clones, around 94% of them appearing once. What was sequenced was PBMCs. The receptor source for this set is a man between 18 and 35 years old in good health and CMV-seronegative.

The chain uses TRBV27 and TRBJ1-1; D is ambiguous. V lost 3 bases, J lost 1 base, and 6 bases lay in between. Germline CDR1 MNHEY, CDR2 SMNVEV (reference sequence). The CDR3 length is 13 residues. The CDR3 DNA reads TGTGCCAGCAGTTTGGTCAGGAACACTGAAGCTTTCTTT. Its protein is CASSLVRNTEAFF.

This rearrangement joins TRBV7-2 to TRBJ2-7; tentative D call: TRBD2 (5 bases). The V and J ends lost 3 bases and 6 bases respectively, with 18 bases between them. CDR3 size: 15 residues. The germline CDR1 and CDR2 sequences are SGHTA and FQGNSA. In DNA form, the CDR3 reads TGTGCCAGCAGCTTGGTCAAGGGCGGGTCCGCCGAGCAGTACTTC. Its translation is CASSLVKGGSAEQYF.

This chain joins TRBV12-5 and TRBJ2-1, with 11 bases fitting TRBD1. The junction had 8 bases not matched to a gene; V was cut back by 2 bases and J by 5 bases. The CDR3 has 17 amino acids. The germline V gene has CDR1 LGHNT and CDR2 FRNRAP. The CDR3 nucleotides are TGTGCTAGTGGTTTGCCGTCGGGACAGGGGGGAGACAATGAGCAGTTCTTC. This encodes CASGLPSGQGGDNEQFF.

This clone was observed a single time. The CDR3 coding sequence is TGTGCCAGCAGTTCCACCGGGGGACAGGGGGAATACGAGCAGTACTTC. This sequence encodes CASSSTGGQGEYEQYF. The gene calls are TRBV6-5 and TRBJ2-7; 11 bases align to TRBD1. J was trimmed by 4 bases and V by 4 bases; bases with no gene match: 9. CDR3 length: 16 residues. The germline V gene has CDR1 MNHEY and CDR2 SVGAGI.

The V and J genes are TRBV7-8 and TRBJ1-5, with 7 bases fitting TRBD1. The CDR3 length is 14 residues. Trimming at V came to 5 bases and at J to 5 bases, leaving 6 bases not matched to a gene. Looked up from germline, CDR1 is SGHVS and CDR2 is FQNEAQ. CDR3 bases: TGTGCCAGCAGCGCAAACCAGGGGGATCAGCCCCAGCATTTT. The encoded protein is CASSANQGDQPQHF.

J is TRBJ2-2 and V is TRBV5-7; 7 bases are shared with TRBD1. TRBV5-7 is an ORF; its function is uncertain. J gave up 6 bases and V 4 bases, and 12 bases lay outside the gene matches. The CDR3 is made up of 16 amino acids. The CDR3 DNA reads TGTGCCAGCAGCCCCTACCAGGGGGTCGCGGCCGGGGAGCTGTTTTTT. Amino acid sequence: CASSPYQGVAAGELFF.

The genes are TRBV30 and TRBJ2-7; 9 positions match TRBD1. V dropped 4 bases and J dropped 4; count of bases not matched to a gene: 8. Germline V gene data show CDR1 as GTSNPN and CDR2 as SVGIG (reference sequence). The CDR3 contains 14 residues. The CDR3, as DNA: TGTGCCTGGAAGACCGGGACAGGGCCGTACGAGCAGTACTTC. Its protein is CAWKTGTGPYEQYF.

The CDR3 DNA reads as TGCGCCAGCAGCTTGGGACAGGACTACGAGCAGTACTTC. This codes for CASSLGQDYEQYF. V gene TRBV5-1 combines with J gene TRBJ2-7, with a tentative D call TRBD1 (6 bases). The CDR3 is 13 amino acids. Between the trimmed V and J ends, which lost 0 bases and 3 bases, there was a span of 7 bases. CDR1 and CDR2 from the germline V gene are SGHRS and YFSETQ.

V usage is TRBV5-5 and J usage is TRBJ2-7; TRBD2 agrees at 7 bases. The V gene end was trimmed by 0 bases and the J gene end by 2 bases; junction bases not matched to a gene: 14. This CDR3 has 18 residues. Germline V gene data show CDR1 as SGHKS and CDR2 as YYEKEE (reference sequence). Here the CDR3 reads CASSLAWTSGGGTYEQYF. The DNA for the CDR3 is TGTGCCAGCAGCTTGGCGTGGACAAGTGGCGGGGGAACCTACGAGCAGTACTTC.

The J gene is TRBJ2-5, the V gene TRBV12-5, with TRBD2 matching 12 bases. The V segment lost 5 bases and the J segment 1 base; nucleotides outside the gene matches: 8. This CDR3 is built from 17 residues. CDR1 is LGHNT and CDR2 is FRNRAP in the germline V gene. CDR3 protein: CASGILAGGPPQETQYF. In nucleotides, the CDR3 is TGTGCTAGTGGTATTCTAGCGGGAGGGCCCCCCCAAGAGACCCAGTACTTC.

The rearrangement joins TRBV10-1 to TRBJ2-2, with TRBD2 as a possible D gene (7 bases). Germline assignment: CDR1 WNHNN and CDR2 SYGVQD (reference sequence). Trimming took off 3 bases at V and 9 bases at J, with 17 bases between the two ends. CDR3 size: 15 residues. DNA of the CDR3: TGCGCCAGCAGTGATGGGGGGGGCGCAACCTGGGAGCTGTTTTTT. Amino acids: CASSDGGGATWELFF.

This chain joins TRBV11-3 and TRBJ1-3; maybe TRBD1 (6 bases). The germline CDR1 and CDR2 sequences are SGHNT and YENEEA. The CDR3 contains 15 residues. V lost 3 bases and J 0 bases, leaving 9 bases between the germline ends. The CDR3 loop is CASSFARGSGNTIYF. The CDR3 nucleotides read TGTGCCAGCAGCTTTGCCAGGGGCTCTGGAAACACCATATATTTT.

The chain links TRBV19 to TRBJ2-3; tentatively, D is TRBD1 (6 bases). The CDR3 loop spans 16 amino acids. V lost 1 base and J lost 2, with 13 bases in between. CDR1 is LNHDA, CDR2 SQIVND, per germline (reference sequence). The CDR3 is CASSIAGAGSTDTQYF. In DNA, the CDR3 is TGTGCCAGTAGTATAGCAGGGGCAGGATCCACAGATACGCAGTATTTT.

The CDR3 here is CASSKDIKGVDTGELFF. As DNA, the CDR3 is TGTGCCAGCAGCAAGGATATAAAGGGGGTCGACACCGGGGAGCTGTTTTTT. The chain recombines TRBV21-1 with TRBJ2-2; TRBD1, the table's D call, was not compared with the DNA. TRBV21-1 is designated a pseudogene. The CDR3 loop spans 17 amino acids.

This clone was observed once. The rearrangement uses TRBV10-3 and TRBJ1-4; TRBD1 aligns across 8 bases. The V and J ends lost 2 bases and 5 bases, in that order; junction bases with no gene match: 1. Germline CDR1 is ENHRY and CDR2 is SYGVKD. The CDR3 is made up of 14 amino acids. CDR3: CAISEGQGNEKLFF. CDR3 nucleotide sequence: TGTGCCATCAGTGAGGGACAGGGAAATGAAAAACTGTTTTTT.

This clone was observed once. J is TRBJ2-5 and V is TRBV11-2; the match to TRBD2 covers 9 bases. The CDR3 sequence is 18 residues long. The junction had 14 bases not matched to a gene; V was cut back by 1 base and J by 5 bases. Germline CDR1 is SGHAT and CDR2 is FQNNGV. The chain's CDR3 is CASSLGKGAGGPRETQYF. The CDR3, as DNA: TGTGCCAGCAGCTTAGGAAAGGGCGCGGGAGGGCCTCGGGAGACCCAGTACTTC.

This chain uses TRBV10-3 with TRBJ1-2; D uncertain. V was trimmed by 7 bases and J by 3 bases, leaving 24 bases between them. CDR1 ENHRY and CDR2 SYGVKD come from the germline V gene. CDR3 length: 17 residues. The CDR3 DNA follows: TGTGCCATCACCTCCAAGGGTGAGGACTTTGGCGACTATGGCTACACCTTC. Translating gives CAITSKGEDFGDYGYTF.

CDR3 sequence reads: CASSQDFTRTNEKLFF. The DNA of the CDR3 is TGCGCCAGCAGCCAAGATTTCACACGAACTAATGAAAAACTGTTTTTT. The chain employs TRBV4-3 and TRBJ1-4; unclear D gene. The CDR3 length is 16 residues. From germline, CDR1 is LGHNA and CDR2 YSLEER. V was cut by 0 bases and J by 1 base, with 9 bases left in between.

V gene TRBV6-6 combines with J gene TRBJ2-1; a possible D gene is TRBD1 (5 bases). The CDR3 consists of 13 residues. The V gene's germline CDR1 is MNHNY and CDR2 SVGAGI (reference sequence). Trimming removed 8 bases at V and 4 bases at J, with 12 bases between. CDR3 sequence reads: CASDPQGYNEQFF. In nucleotides, the CDR3 is TGTGCCAGCGACCCCCAGGGATACAATGAGCAGTTCTTC.